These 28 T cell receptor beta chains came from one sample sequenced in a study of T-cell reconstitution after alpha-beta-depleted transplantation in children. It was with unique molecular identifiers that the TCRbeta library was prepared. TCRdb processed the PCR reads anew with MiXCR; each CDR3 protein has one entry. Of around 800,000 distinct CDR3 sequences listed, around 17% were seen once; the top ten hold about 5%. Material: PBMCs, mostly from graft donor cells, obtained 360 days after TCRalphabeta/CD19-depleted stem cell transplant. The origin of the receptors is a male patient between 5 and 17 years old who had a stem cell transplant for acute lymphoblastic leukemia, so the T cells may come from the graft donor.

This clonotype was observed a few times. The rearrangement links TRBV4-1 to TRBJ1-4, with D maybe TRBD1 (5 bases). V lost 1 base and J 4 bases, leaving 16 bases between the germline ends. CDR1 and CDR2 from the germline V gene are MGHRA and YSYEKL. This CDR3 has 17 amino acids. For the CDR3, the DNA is TGCGCCAGCAGCCAAGCTCCCTCGACAGTACTTAATGAAAAACTGTTTTTT. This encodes CASSQAPSTVLNEKLFF.

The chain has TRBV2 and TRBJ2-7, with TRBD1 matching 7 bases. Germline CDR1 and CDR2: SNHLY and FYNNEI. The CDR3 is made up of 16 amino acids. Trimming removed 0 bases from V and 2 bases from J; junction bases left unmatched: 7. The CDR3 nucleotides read TGTGCCAGCAGTGAAGCCGGGACAGCTTTCGCCTACGAGCAGTACTTC. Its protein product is CASSEAGTAFAYEQYF. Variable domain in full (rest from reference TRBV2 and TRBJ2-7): EPEVTQTPSHQVTQMGQEVILRCVPISNHLYFYWYRQILGQKVEFLVSFYNNEISEKSEIFDDQFSVERPDGSNFTLKIRSTKLEDSAMYFCASSEAGTAFAYEQYFGPGTRLTVT.

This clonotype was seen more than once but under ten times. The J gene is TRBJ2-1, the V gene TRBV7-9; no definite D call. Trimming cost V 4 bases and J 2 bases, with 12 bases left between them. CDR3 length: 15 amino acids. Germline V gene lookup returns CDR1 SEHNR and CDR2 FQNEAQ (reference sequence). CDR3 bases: TGTGCCAGCAGCTCCTCGAAAGCAGCCTACAATGAGCAGTTCTTC. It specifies CASSSSKAAYNEQFF.

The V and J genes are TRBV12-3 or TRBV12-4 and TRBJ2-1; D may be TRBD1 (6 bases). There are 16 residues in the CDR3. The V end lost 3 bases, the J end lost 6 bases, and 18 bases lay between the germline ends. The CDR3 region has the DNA TGTGCCAGCAGTTTGCAGGGGTGGCGTCGCACCAATGAGCAGTTCTTC. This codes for CASSLQGWRRTNEQFF.

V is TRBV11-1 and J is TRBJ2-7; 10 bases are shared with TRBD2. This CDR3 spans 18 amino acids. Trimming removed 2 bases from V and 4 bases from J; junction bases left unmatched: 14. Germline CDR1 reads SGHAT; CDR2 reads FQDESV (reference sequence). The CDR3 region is CASSLIVGLAGDEYEQYF. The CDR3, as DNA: TGTGCCAGCAGCTTAATCGTCGGGCTAGCGGGAGACGAATACGAGCAGTACTTC.

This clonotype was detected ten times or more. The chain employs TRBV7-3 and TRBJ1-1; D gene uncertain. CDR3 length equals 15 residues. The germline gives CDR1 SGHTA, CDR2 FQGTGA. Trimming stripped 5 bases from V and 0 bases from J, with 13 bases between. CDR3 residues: CASSLKTGMNTEAFF. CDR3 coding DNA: TGTGCCAGCAGCCTAAAGACCGGGATGAACACTGAAGCTTTCTTT.

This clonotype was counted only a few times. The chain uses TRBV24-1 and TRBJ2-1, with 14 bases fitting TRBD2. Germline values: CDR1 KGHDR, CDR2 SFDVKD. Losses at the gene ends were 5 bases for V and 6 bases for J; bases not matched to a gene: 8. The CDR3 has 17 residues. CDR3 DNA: TGTGCCACCAGTGTTCGACTAGCGGGAGGGCCGAGCAATGAGCAGTTCTTC. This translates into CATSVRLAGGPSNEQFF.

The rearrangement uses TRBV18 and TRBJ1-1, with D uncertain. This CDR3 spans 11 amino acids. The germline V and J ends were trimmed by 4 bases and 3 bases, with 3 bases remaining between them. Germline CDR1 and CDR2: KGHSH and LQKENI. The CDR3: CASSLHTEAFF. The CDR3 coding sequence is TGTGCCAGCTCACTACACACTGAAGCTTTCTTT.

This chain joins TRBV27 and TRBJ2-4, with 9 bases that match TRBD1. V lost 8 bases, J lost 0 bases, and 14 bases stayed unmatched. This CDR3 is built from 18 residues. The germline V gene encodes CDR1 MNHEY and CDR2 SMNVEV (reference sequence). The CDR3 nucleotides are TGTGCCAGCCAACCGGGACAGGGAACAAAGATAGCCAAAAACATTCAGTACTTC. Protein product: CASQPGQGTKIAKNIQYF.

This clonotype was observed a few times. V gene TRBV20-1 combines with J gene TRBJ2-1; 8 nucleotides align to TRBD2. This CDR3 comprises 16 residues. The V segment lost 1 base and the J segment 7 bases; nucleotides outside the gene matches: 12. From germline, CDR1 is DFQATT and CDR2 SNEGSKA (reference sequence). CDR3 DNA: TGCAGTGCTAGAGGAGCCGAGCGGGAGATCAATAATGAGCAGTTCTTC. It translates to CSARGAEREINNEQFF.

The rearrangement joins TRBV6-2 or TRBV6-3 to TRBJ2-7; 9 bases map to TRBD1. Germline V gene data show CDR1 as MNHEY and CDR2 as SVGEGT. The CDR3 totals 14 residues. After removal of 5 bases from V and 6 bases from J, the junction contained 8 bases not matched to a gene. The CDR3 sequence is CASSPTGQGLEQYF. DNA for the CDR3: TGTGCCAGCAGTCCCACGGGACAGGGTCTCGAGCAGTACTTC.

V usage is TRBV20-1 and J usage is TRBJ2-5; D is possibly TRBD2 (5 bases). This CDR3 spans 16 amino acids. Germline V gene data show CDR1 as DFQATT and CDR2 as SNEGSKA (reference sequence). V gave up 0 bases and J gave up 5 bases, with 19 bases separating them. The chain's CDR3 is CSARELYGVDGETQYF. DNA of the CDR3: TGCAGTGCTAGAGAATTGTACGGGGTGGATGGGGAGACCCAGTACTTC.

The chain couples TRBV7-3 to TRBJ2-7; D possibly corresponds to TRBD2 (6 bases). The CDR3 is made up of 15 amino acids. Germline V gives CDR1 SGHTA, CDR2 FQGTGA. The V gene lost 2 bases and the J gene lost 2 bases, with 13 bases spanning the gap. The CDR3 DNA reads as TGTGCCAGCAGCTTATTGGCGGGACGGCCCTACGAGCAGTACTTC. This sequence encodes CASSLLAGRPYEQYF.

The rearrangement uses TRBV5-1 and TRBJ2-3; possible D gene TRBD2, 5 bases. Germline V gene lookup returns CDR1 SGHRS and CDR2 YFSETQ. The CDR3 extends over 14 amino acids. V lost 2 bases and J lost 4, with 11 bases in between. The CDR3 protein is CASSLLLAADTQYF. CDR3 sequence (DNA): TGCGCCAGCAGCTTACTCCTAGCTGCAGATACGCAGTATTTT.

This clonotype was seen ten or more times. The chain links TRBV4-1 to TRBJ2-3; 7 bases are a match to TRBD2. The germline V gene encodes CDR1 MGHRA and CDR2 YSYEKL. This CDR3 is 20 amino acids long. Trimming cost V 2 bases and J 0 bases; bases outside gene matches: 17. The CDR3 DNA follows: TGCGCCAGCAGCCAAAAGGGGCGTAGTTGGAGCGGGACTAGCACAGATACGCAGTATTTT. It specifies CASSQKGRSWSGTSTDTQYF.

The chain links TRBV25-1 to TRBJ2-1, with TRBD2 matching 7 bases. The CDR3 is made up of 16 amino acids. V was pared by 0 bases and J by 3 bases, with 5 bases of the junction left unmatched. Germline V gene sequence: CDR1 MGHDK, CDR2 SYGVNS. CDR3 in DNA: TGTGCCAGCAGTGAATATGCTGCGGGGGACTACAATGAGCAGTTCTTC. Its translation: CASSEYAAGDYNEQFF.

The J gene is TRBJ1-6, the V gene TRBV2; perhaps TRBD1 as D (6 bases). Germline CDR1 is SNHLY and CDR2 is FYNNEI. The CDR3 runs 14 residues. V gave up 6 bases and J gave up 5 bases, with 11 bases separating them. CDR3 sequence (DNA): TGTGCCAGCAGCGGACAGCCCAATAATTCACCCCTCCACTTT. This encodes CASSGQPNNSPLHF.

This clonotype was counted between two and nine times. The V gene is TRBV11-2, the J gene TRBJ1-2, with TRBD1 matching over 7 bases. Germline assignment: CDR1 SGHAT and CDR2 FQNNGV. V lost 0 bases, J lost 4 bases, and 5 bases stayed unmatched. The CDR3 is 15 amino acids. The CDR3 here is CASSLDDRAGYGYTF. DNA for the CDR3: TGTGCCAGCAGCTTAGATGACAGGGCCGGCTATGGCTACACCTTC.

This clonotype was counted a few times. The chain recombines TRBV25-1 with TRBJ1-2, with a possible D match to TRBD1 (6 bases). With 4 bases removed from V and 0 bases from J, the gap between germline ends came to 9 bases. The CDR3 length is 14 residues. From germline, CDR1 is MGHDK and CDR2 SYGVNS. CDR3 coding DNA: TGTGCCAGCAGTGGAAGGACAGCTAACTATGGCTACACCTTC. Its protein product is CASSGRTANYGYTF.

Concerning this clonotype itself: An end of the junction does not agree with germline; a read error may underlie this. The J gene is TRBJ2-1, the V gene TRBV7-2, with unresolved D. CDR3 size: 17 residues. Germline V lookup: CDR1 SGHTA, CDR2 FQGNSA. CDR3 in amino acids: CASKLSVRRSLWDEQFF. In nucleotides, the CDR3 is TGTGCGAGCAAGCTCTCTGTTAGGCGGTCCCTTTGGGATGAGCAGTTCTTC.

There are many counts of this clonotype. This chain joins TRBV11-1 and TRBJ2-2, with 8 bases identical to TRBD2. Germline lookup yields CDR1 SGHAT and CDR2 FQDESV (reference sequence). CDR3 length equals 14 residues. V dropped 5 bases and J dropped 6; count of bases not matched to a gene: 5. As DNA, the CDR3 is TGTGCCAGCAGCCACGGACTAGCCCCCGGGGAGCTGTTTTTT. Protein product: CASSHGLAPGELFF.

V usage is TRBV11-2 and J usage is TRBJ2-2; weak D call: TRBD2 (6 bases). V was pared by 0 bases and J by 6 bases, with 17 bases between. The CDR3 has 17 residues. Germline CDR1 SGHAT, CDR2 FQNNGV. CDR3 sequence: CASSLDLDYQLAGELFF. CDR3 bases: TGTGCCAGCAGCTTAGATCTGGACTATCAGCTGGCCGGGGAGCTGTTTTTT.

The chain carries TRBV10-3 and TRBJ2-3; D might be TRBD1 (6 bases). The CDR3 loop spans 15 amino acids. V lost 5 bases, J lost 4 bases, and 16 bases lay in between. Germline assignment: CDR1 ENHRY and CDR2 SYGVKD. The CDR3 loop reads CAISRTGYGADTQYF. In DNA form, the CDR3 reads TGTGCCATCAGTCGTACAGGGTATGGGGCAGATACGCAGTATTTT.

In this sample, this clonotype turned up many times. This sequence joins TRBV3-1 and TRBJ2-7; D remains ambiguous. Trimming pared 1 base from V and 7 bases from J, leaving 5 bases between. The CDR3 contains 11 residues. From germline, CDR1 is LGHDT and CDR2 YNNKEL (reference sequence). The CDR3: CASSQGFEQYF. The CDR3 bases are TGTGCCAGCAGCCAAGGCTTTGAGCAGTACTTC.

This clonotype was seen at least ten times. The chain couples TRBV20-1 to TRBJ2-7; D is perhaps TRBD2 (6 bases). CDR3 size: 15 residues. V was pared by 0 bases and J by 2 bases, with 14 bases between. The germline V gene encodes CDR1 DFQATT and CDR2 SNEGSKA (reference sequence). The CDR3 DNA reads TGCAGTGCTAGAGATGGGAGCGGGCAGGCCTACGAGCAGTACTTC. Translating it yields CSARDGSGQAYEQYF.

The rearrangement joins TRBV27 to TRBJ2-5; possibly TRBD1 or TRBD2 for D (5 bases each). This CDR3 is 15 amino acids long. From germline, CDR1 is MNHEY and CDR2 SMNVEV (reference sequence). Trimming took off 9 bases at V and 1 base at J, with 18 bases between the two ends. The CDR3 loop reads CASGTPAAFQETQYF. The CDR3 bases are TGTGCCAGTGGGACCCCCGCAGCGTTCCAAGAGACCCAGTACTTC.

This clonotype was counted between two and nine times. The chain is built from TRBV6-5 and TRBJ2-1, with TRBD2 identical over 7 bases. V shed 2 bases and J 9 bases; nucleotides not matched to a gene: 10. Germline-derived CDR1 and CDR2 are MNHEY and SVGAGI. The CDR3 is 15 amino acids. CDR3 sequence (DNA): TGTGCCAGCAGTTACCAAGCGGGGCCGTCGGGTGAGCAGTTCTTC. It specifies CASSYQAGPSGEQFF.

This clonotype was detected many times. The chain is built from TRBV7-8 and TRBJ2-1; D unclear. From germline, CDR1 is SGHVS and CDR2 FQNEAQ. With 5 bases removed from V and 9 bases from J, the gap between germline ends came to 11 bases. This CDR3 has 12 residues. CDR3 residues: CASSPESAEQFF. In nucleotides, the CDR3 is TGTGCCAGCAGCCCGGAAAGTGCTGAGCAGTTCTTC.